This passage covers 4 T cell receptor beta chains from one sample sequenced in a study of blood T cell repertoires in COVID-19. Only in-frame clones appear in the TCRdb table, and some are missing; sequencing was by immunoSEQ multiplex PCR. The sample holds 320,000 or so clones, more than 75% seen once. The sequenced material came from PBMCs or T cells enriched from blood (not recorded which). Receptors originate from a woman aged 25 to 39 who had recovered from COVID-19.

The chain uses TRBV11-2 and TRBJ1-6; a weak D match, TRBD1 (5 bases). This CDR3 comprises 14 residues. Germline CDR1 and CDR2: SGHAT and FQNNGV. Trimming took off 5 bases at V and 14 bases at J, with 19 bases between the two ends. The CDR3 DNA follows: TGTGCCAGCAGCCCTACCCGACAGCCCTCGGCCCTCCACTTT. As protein: CASSPTRQPSALHF.

CDR3 sequence: CASSRGQASSYEQYF. CDR3 DNA sequence: TGTGCCAGTAGTAGGGGACAGGCTAGCTCCTACGAGCAGTACTTC. The gene calls are TRBV19 and TRBJ2-7; 8 nucleotides agree with TRBD1. Germline V gene data show CDR1 as LNHDA and CDR2 as SQIVND (reference sequence). J lost 0 bases, V lost 4 bases, and 5 bases had no gene match. The CDR3 loop spans 15 amino acids. Full variable domain (remainder filled in from reference TRBV19 and TRBJ2-7): DGGITQSPKYLFRKEGQNVTLSCEQNLNHDAMYWYRQDPGQGLRLIYYSQIVNDFQKGDIAEGYSVSREKKESFPLTVTSAQKNPTAFYLCASSRGQASSYEQYFGPGTRLTVT.

The chain links TRBV19 to TRBJ1-5, with D tentatively TRBD1 (6 bases). The CDR3 runs 16 residues. V was trimmed by 5 bases and J by 4 bases, leaving 18 bases between them. The germline V gene encodes CDR1 LNHDA and CDR2 SQIVND (reference sequence). In DNA, the CDR3 is TGTGCCAGTAGTTCCATGGGGGGGCAGTTAAATCAGCCCCAGCATTTT. Encoded protein: CASSSMGGQLNQPQHF.

CDR3 protein: CSVEGAQGIYGYTF. CDR3 nucleotide sequence: TGCAGCGTTGAAGGGGCACAGGGTATCTATGGCTACACCTTC. J is TRBJ1-2 and V is TRBV29-1, with D possibly being TRBD1 (6 bases). Trimming shortened V by 1 base and J by 4 bases, and 13 bases separated the two germline ends. CDR3 length: 14 residues. The V gene's germline CDR1 is SQVTM and CDR2 ANQGSEA.